This TCR beta chain was obtained from a study of cytomegalovirus exposure and HLA in healthy donors. Regarding the study as a whole: In a later analysis, compared with equally common non-associated chains, HLA-associated beta chains were more expanded. The classifier, whose performance was assessed in both the original and validation cohorts, reportedly diagnosed cytomegalovirus status with high specificity and sensitivity.

Amplification used 60 Vbeta primers and 13 Jbeta primers. TCRdb keeps only in-frame clones here, not all; method: immunoSEQ multiplex PCR. The sample has 100,000 to 150,000 clones, around three quarters seen once. As to this clone: What it binds is unknown.

This TCR derives from a human donor in good health. Sequenced: PBMCs.

The DNA for the CDR3 is TGTGCCAGTAGTATAGCGGGAGAACGCCACGAGCAGTACTTC. Its protein product is CASSIAGERHEQYF. This sequence joins TRBV19 and TRBJ2-7, with D possibly being TRBD2 (6 bases). Trimming pared 1 base from V and 5 bases from J, leaving 12 bases between. CDR3 length: 14 amino acids. From germline, CDR1 is LNHDA and CDR2 SQIVND (reference sequence).